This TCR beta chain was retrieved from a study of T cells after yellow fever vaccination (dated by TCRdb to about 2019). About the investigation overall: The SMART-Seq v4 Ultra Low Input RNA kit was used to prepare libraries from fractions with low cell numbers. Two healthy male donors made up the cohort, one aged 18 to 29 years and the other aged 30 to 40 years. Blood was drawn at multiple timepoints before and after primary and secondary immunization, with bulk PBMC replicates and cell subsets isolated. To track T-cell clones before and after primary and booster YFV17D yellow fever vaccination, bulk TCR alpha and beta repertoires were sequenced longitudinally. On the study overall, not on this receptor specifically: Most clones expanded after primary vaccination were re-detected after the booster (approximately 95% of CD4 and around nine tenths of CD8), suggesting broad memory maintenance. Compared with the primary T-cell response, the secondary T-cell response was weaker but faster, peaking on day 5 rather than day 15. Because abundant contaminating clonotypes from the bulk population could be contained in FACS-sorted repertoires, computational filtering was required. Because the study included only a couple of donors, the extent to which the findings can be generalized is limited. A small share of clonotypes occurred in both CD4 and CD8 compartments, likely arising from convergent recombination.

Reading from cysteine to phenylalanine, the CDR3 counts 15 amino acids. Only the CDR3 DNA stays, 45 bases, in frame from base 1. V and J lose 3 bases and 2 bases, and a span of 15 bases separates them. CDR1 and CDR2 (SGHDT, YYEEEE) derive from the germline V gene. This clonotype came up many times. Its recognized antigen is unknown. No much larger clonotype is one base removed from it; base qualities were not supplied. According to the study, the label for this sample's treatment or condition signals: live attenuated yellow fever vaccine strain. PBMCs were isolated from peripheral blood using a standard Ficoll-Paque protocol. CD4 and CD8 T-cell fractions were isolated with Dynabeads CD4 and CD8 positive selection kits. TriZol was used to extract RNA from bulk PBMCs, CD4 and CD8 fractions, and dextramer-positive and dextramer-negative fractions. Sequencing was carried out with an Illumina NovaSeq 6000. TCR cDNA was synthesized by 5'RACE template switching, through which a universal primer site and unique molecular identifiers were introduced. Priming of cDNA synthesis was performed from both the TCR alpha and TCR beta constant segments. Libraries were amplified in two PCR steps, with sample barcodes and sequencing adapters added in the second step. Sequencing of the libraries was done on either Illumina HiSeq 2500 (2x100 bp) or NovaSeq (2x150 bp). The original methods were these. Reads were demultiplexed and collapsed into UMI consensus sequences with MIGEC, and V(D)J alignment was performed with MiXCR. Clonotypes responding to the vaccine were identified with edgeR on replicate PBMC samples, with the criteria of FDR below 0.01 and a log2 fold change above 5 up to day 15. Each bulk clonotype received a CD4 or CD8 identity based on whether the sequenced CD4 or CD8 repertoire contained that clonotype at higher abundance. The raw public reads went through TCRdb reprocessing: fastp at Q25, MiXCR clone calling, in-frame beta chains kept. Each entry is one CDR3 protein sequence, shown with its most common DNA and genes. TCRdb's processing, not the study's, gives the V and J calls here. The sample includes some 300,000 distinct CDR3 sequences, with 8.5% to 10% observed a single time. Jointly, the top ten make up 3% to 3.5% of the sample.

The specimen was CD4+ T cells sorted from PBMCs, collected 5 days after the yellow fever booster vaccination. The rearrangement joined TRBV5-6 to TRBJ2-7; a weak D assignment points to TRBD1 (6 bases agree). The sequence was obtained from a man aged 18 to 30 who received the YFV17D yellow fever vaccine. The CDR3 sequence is CASSYRAPRTYEQYF. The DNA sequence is TGTGCCAGCAGCTACAGGGCCCCGAGGACCTACGAGCAGTACTTC.